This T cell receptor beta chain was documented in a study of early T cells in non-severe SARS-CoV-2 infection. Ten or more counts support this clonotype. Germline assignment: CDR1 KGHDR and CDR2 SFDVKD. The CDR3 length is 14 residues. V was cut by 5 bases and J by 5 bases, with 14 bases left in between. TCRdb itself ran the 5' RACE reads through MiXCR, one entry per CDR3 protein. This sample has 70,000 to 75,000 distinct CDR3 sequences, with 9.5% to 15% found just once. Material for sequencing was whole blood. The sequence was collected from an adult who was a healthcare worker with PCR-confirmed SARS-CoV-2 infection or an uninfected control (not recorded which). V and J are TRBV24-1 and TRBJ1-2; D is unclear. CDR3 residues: CATSGNKTPYGYTF. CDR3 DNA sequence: TGTGCCACCAGTGGCAACAAGACACCTTATGGCTACACCTTC.